Listed below are T cell receptor beta chains from one sample, sequenced in a study of T cell responses to AZD1222 COVID-19 vaccine. Measured with immunoSEQ multiplex PCR; TCRdb has only the in-frame clones, and not every one. The sample comprises 150,000 or so clones, nearly 95% of which are singletons, and around 2.3% rests with the top ten. The sample was peripheral blood, taken on day 0 of AZD1222 vaccination. The receptors stem from an adult in good health. Each CDR3 is given with its conserved first and last residue. The D gene is left open where the match is weak. The size field is filled for only some rows; it gives once, few, many or a size class.

J gene	V gene	D gene	clone size	CDR3 protein	CDR3 DNA
TRBJ2-2	TRBV5-1	.	.	CASRRESDTGELFF	TGCGCCAGCAGGAGGGAATCGGACACCGGGGAGCTGTTTTTT
TRBJ2-2	TRBV5-1	TRBD2	.	CASSLGLAGNTGELFF	TGCGCCAGCAGCTTGGGACTAGCGGGCAACACCGGGGAGCTGTTTTTT
TRBJ2-3	TRBV28	.	.	CASSFGSTDTQYF	TGTGCCAGCAGTTTCGGGAGCACAGATACGCAGTATTTT
TRBJ2-1	TRBV11-1	.	.	CASSLAGWEQFF	TGTGCCAGCAGCTTAGCAGGGTGGGAGCAGTTCTTC
TRBJ2-7	TRBV19	.	.	CASSMGTYGYEQYF	TGTGCCAGTAGTATGGGTACATATGGTTACGAGCAGTACTTC
TRBJ2-1	TRBV12-5	TRBD2	.	CASGLGSSGGRGNEQFF	TGTGCTAGTGGTTTGGGGTCTAGCGGGGGTAGAGGCAATGAGCAGTTCTTC
TRBJ2-2	TRBV9	.	.	CASSVGLGGELFF	TGTGCCAGCAGCGTGGGACTTGGGGGTGAGCTGTTTTTT
TRBJ2-7	TRBV19	TRBD1	.	CASSTPGYRDRVSYEQYF	TGTGCCAGTAGTACCCCCGGATACCGGGACAGGGTCTCCTACGAGCAGTACTTC
TRBJ1-1	TRBV30	.	once	CAWRGRGDTEAFF	TGTGCCTGGAGGGGACGGGGGGACACTGAAGCTTTCTTT
TRBJ2-7	TRBV4-1	TRBD2	.	CASSQDRRRTSGRSEQYF	TGCGCCAGCAGCCAAGATCGCCGAAGGACTAGCGGGAGGAGCGAGCAGTACTTC
TRBJ2-3	TRBV19	.	once	CASSPRGAVDTDTQYF	TGTGCCAGTAGTCCCAGGGGGGCGGTCGACACAGATACGCAGTATTTT
TRBJ1-6	TRBV27	TRBD1	few	CASSLSQGATPSPLHF	TGTGCCAGCAGTTTATCGCAGGGGGCGACCCCGTCACCCCTCCACTTT
TRBJ1-2	TRBV23-1	.	.	CASSWNLKAGTQPGYTF	TGCGCCAGCAGTTGGAACCTGAAGGCCGGGACCCAGCCTGGCTACACCTTC
TRBJ2-2	TRBV7-9	TRBD2	.	CASSLSLGLAGPNTGELFF	TGTGCCAGCAGCTTGAGCCTGGGACTAGCGGGACCGAACACCGGGGAGCTGTTTTTT
TRBJ1-2	TRBV5-1	.	.	CASSPTGNYGYTF	TGCGCCAGCAGCCCGACGGGGAACTATGGCTACACCTTC
TRBJ2-1	TRBV7-3	TRBD1	.	CASSLQGANEQFF	TGTGCCAGCAGCTTACAGGGGGCAAATGAGCAGTTCTTC
TRBJ1-1	TRBV7-9	.	.	CASSKFTPKTEAFF	TGTGCCAGCAGCAAATTCACCCCCAAGACTGAAGCTTTCTTT
TRBJ1-1	TRBV7-3	TRBD1	.	CASSSGQYTEAFF	TGTGCCAGCAGCTCGGGACAGTACACTGAAGCTTTCTTT
TRBJ1-3	TRBV27	TRBD1	.	CASSLYGGTGGHTIYF	TGTGCCAGCAGTTTGTATGGGGGTACAGGGGGACACACCATATATTTT
TRBJ1-5	TRBV6-1	.	.	CASSALAGDYSNQPQHF	TGTGCCAGCAGTGCGTTGGCAGGGGACTATAGCAATCAGCCCCAGCATTTT
TRBJ1-4	TRBV4-1	.	once	CASSQLGVGNEKLFF	TGCGCCAGCAGCCAACTAGGGGTTGGTAATGAAAAACTGTTTTTT
TRBJ1-1	TRBV6-5	.	.	CASSYQPGRAFF	TGTGCCAGCAGTTACCAACCCGGCCGAGCTTTCTTT
TRBJ2-6	TRBV3-1/TRBV3-2	.	.	CASSFRAGGANVLTF	TGTGCCAGCAGTTTCAGGGCCGGTGGGGCCAACGTCCTGACTTTC
TRBJ2-7	TRBV5-1	TRBD1	.	CASTRGQGPYEQYF	TGCGCCAGCACCCGGGGACAGGGCCCCTACGAGCAGTACTTC
TRBJ1-2	TRBV6-5	.	.	CASSLGQGGYTF	TGTGCCAGCAGCCTGGGACAAGGTGGCTACACCTTC
TRBJ2-7	TRBV7-3	.	.	CASSLGPVSWTYEQYF	TGTGCCAGCAGCTTAGGACCGGTCTCGTGGACCTACGAGCAGTACTTC
TRBJ1-5	TRBV24-1	.	few	CATSGLSGDQPQHF	TGTGCCACCAGTGGTCTCTCCGGCGATCAGCCCCAGCATTTT
TRBJ2-2	TRBV4-3	.	.	CASSQGTGYSGELFF	TGCGCCAGCAGCCAAGGTACAGGGTATAGCGGGGAGCTGTTTTTT
TRBJ1-4	TRBV5-5	.	.	CASSFRLGTNEKLFF	TGTGCCAGCAGCTTTCGATTGGGAACTAATGAAAAACTGTTTTTT
TRBJ2-2	TRBV3-1/TRBV3-2	.	.	CASSQRALNTGELFF	TGTGCCAGCAGCCAGCGGGCTCTGAACACCGGGGAGCTGTTTTTT
TRBJ1-5	TRBV7-2	TRBD1	.	CASSLDRAINQPQHF	TGTGCCAGCAGTCTAGACAGGGCTATCAATCAGCCCCAGCATTTT
TRBJ1-6	TRBV5-1	TRBD1	.	CASSFADREGSPLHF	TGCGCCAGCAGCTTTGCTGACAGGGAGGGTTCACCCCTCCACTTT
TRBJ1-1	TRBV11-2	TRBD1	once	CASSWYPRGQGPNTEAFF	TGTGCCAGCAGCTGGTACCCCCGGGGACAGGGACCGAACACTGAAGCTTTCTTT